Shown below are 31 T cell receptor beta chains from a single sample sequenced in a study of lymphopenia after photon versus proton radiotherapy. The method was immunoSEQ multiplex PCR; TCRdb's version includes in-frame clones alone and lacks a portion of them. The sample records over 25,000 clones, roughly 90% being singletons. The sample consisted of peripheral blood, taken from a patient treated with photon-based radiotherapy. The receptors here all came from a woman aged 45-60 years with cholangiocarcinoma.

In this sample, this clone turned up a few times. The chain couples TRBV6-1 to TRBJ2-1; D is perhaps TRBD2 (6 bases). This CDR3 has 14 amino acids. Germline CDR1 and CDR2: MNHNS and SASEGT. V was shortened by 4 bases and J by 15 bases, with 22 bases between the two germline ends. The CDR3 is CASSALLAGFLRFF. The CDR3 coding sequence is TGTGCCAGCAGTGCCCTACTGGCGGGGTTCCTACGGTTCTTC.

V usage is TRBV11-2 and J usage is TRBJ1-2, with D possibly TRBD1 on 5 matching bases. V was trimmed by 1 base and J by 4 bases, leaving 13 bases between them. Germline V CDR1 and CDR2: SGHAT, FQNNGV. The CDR3 runs 15 residues. The CDR3 DNA sequence: TGTGCCAGCAGCTTAGTCCAGGGTTGGGCCTATGGCTACACCTTC. It encodes CASSLVQGWAYGYTF.

The chain couples TRBV13 to TRBJ2-1, with 7 bases matching TRBD1. The CDR3 contains 14 residues. Germline V gives CDR1 PRHDT, CDR2 FYEKMQ (reference sequence). With V trimmed by 8 bases and J by 8 bases, 12 bases remained unmatched. CDR3 loop: CASQYRQGQDEQFF. CDR3 bases: TGTGCCAGCCAGTACCGACAGGGTCAAGATGAGCAGTTCTTC.

The CDR3 sequence: CASSPVAGTGYEQYF. DNA of the CDR3: TGTGCCAGCAGCCCTGTAGCCGGGACAGGCTACGAGCAGTACTTC. The chain links TRBV7-2 to TRBJ2-7, with 8 positions matching TRBD1. Germline assignment: CDR1 SGHTA and CDR2 FQGNSA. The V segment lost 5 bases and the J segment 3 bases; nucleotides outside the gene matches: 9. The CDR3 spans 15 residues. The full variable domain, its missing parts supplied by reference TRBV7-2 and TRBJ2-7, is GAGVSQSPSNKVTEKGKDVELRCDPISGHTALYWYRQSLGQGLEFLIYFQGNSAPDKSGLPSDRFSAERTGGSVSTLTIQRTQQEDSAVYLCASSPVAGTGYEQYFGPGTRLTVT.

J is TRBJ2-4 and V is TRBV2, with 12 bases identical to TRBD1. Unmatched junction bases numbered 5, after V lost 1 base and J lost 4 bases. The CDR3 spans 17 residues. In germline, CDR1 is SNHLY, CDR2 FYNNEI. Written as DNA, the CDR3 is TGTGCCAGCAGTGAAGATTGGGACAGGGGGCTAAAAAACATTCAGTACTTC. Translating it yields CASSEDWDRGLKNIQYF. Filled out from reference TRBV2 and TRBJ2-4, the complete variable domain reads EPEVTQTPSHQVTQMGQEVILRCVPISNHLYFYWYRQILGQKVEFLVSFYNNEISEKSEIFDDQFSVERPDGSNFTLKIRSTKLEDSAMYFCASSEDWDRGLKNIQYFGAGTRLSVL.

This chain connects TRBV21-1 to TRBJ1-6; the table gives TRBD1 as D, unverified against the DNA. TRBV21-1 counts as a pseudogene. CDR3 size: 14 residues. The CDR3 here is CASSTTRVRSPLHF. The DNA of the CDR3 is TGTGCCAGCAGCACGACCAGGGTGCGTTCACCCCTCCACTTT.

The chain joins TRBV7-9 to TRBJ2-1; D possibly corresponds to TRBD2 (6 bases). CDR1 is SEHNR, CDR2 FQNEAQ, per germline (reference sequence). Deletions cut 5 bases from V and 3 bases from J, with 23 bases between. CDR3 length: 18 amino acids. The chain's CDR3 is CASSAPVGGVGYYNEQFF. The CDR3 DNA follows: TGTGCCAGCAGCGCCCCTGTAGGAGGGGTCGGTTACTACAATGAGCAGTTCTTC. Complete variable domain (other parts from reference TRBV7-9 and TRBJ2-1): DTGVSQNPRHKITKRGQNVTFRCDPISEHNRLYWYRQTLGQGPEFLTYFQNEAQLEKSRLLSDRFSAERPKGSFSTLEIQRTEQGDSAMYLCASSAPVGGVGYYNEQFFGPGTRLTVL.

The J gene is TRBJ2-3, the V gene TRBV7-2; D is possibly TRBD1 or TRBD2 (5 bases each). CDR3 length: 12 amino acids. Trimming removed 6 bases at V and 6 bases at J, with 10 bases between. The germline V gene has CDR1 SGHTA and CDR2 FQGNSA. The DNA for the CDR3 is TGTGCCAGCAGGGCCTGGGGGGATACGCAGTATTTT. Translation: CASRAWGDTQYF.

The chain carries TRBV18 and TRBJ2-6; 10 bases line up with TRBD1. Germline lookup yields CDR1 KGHSH and CDR2 LQKENI. J lost 1 base, V lost 3 bases, and 12 bases had no gene match. CDR3 length: 20 amino acids. CDR3 residues: CASSPLPRGQGSSGANVLTF. CDR3 sequence (DNA): TGTGCCAGCTCACCGCTCCCGCGGGGACAGGGGTCGTCTGGGGCCAACGTCCTGACTTTC.

The chain joins TRBV7-9 to TRBJ1-1; 9 nucleotides line up with TRBD1. The CDR3 has 18 amino acids. V lost 3 bases, J lost 5 bases, and 16 bases stayed unmatched. Germline V gives CDR1 SEHNR, CDR2 FQNEAQ (reference sequence). CDR3 nucleotide sequence: TGTGCCAGCAGCTTTGTGAAACTCGGGGACAGGGTAAAGACTGAAGCTTTCTTT. It yields the protein CASSFVKLGDRVKTEAFF.

This chain connects TRBV9 to TRBJ1-1, with a possible D match to TRBD1 (6 bases). The V gene's germline CDR1 is SGDLS and CDR2 YYNGEE. V gave up 2 bases and J gave up 7 bases, with 15 bases separating them. This CDR3 contains 14 residues. This CDR3 reads CASSVGNRAVEAFF. The CDR3 region has the DNA TGTGCCAGCAGCGTCGGGAACAGGGCGGTTGAAGCTTTCTTT.

V and J are TRBV27 and TRBJ1-5, with D uncertain. The CDR3 totals 13 residues. Trimming removed 3 bases from V and 6 bases from J, with 9 bases in between. Germline V gives CDR1 MNHEY, CDR2 SMNVEV (reference sequence). CDR3 nucleotides: TGTGCCAGCAGTTTCACCCGGCGTCAGCCCCAGCATTTT. Amino acids: CASSFTRRQPQHF.

The table lists this clone with a count of one. This rearrangement joins TRBV5-6 to TRBJ1-1; D remains unclear. From germline, CDR1 is SGHDT and CDR2 YYEEEE. The CDR3 contains 15 residues. Trimming shortened V by 2 bases and J by 0 bases, and 11 bases separated the two germline ends. The CDR3 reads CASSLPPDLNTEAFF. In DNA, the CDR3 is TGTGCCAGCAGCTTACCCCCCGATTTGAACACTGAAGCTTTCTTT.

J is TRBJ1-2 and V is TRBV7-8; 7 bases match TRBD1. Germline CDR1 SGHVS, CDR2 FQNEAQ. The CDR3 totals 16 residues. The V and J ends lost 5 bases and 7 bases, in that order; junction bases with no gene match: 16. DNA for the CDR3: TGTGCCAGCAGCCCCACCCGACAGGGAACGGTATCTGGCTACACCTTC. It yields the protein CASSPTRQGTVSGYTF.

This chain connects TRBV15 to TRBJ2-5; D is ambiguous. Trimming removed 9 bases at V and 5 bases at J, with 13 bases between. The CDR3 consists of 12 residues. The germline V gene encodes CDR1 LNHNV and CDR2 YYDKDF (reference sequence). This chain's CDR3 is CATRGNGETQYF. Here the CDR3 DNA reads TGTGCCACTAGAGGCAATGGGGAGACCCAGTACTTC.

J is TRBJ2-2 and V is TRBV18; unclear D gene. The CDR3 length is 14 residues. Trimming took off 3 bases at V and 3 bases at J, with 8 bases between the two ends. Germline V gene lookup returns CDR1 KGHSH and CDR2 LQKENI. CDR3 in DNA: TGTGCCAGCTCACCCAGACCTGACACCGGGGAGCTGTTTTTT. Translated: CASSPRPDTGELFF.

The chain uses TRBV18 and TRBJ1-1; D gene uncertain. Trimming took 6 bases from V and 0 from J, leaving 20 bases between them. Germline values: CDR1 KGHSH, CDR2 LQKENI. The CDR3 loop spans 17 amino acids. CDR3 protein: CASSQRPPSTLNTEAFF. The CDR3 bases are TGTGCCAGCTCTCAGCGACCTCCGTCGACATTGAACACTGAAGCTTTCTTT.

This chain connects TRBV5-1 to TRBJ2-1, with D maybe TRBD1 (5 bases). Germline V gene lookup returns CDR1 SGHRS and CDR2 YFSETQ. CDR3 length equals 14 residues. V was clipped by 4 bases and J by 3 bases, with 11 bases between them. Here the CDR3 reads CASSPGDSYNEQFF. For the CDR3, the DNA is TGCGCCAGCAGCCCCGGAGACAGCTACAATGAGCAGTTCTTC.

The chain joins TRBV7-9 to TRBJ1-1, with D hard to call. The V gene lost 1 base and the J gene lost 3 bases, with 12 bases spanning the gap. There are 15 residues in the CDR3. CDR1 and CDR2 from the germline V gene are SEHNR and FQNEAQ (reference sequence). CDR3: CASSLGTPRHTEAFF. CDR3 DNA sequence: TGTGCCAGCAGCTTAGGAACCCCCAGGCACACTGAAGCTTTCTTT.

The chain has TRBV12-5 and TRBJ1-1, with D maybe TRBD1 (6 bases). The CDR3 covers 15 residues. Trimming stripped 0 bases from V and 6 bases from J, with 14 bases between. Germline V gene sequence: CDR1 LGHNT, CDR2 FRNRAP. CDR3 coding DNA: TGTGCTAGTGGTTTGGTTACAGGGCCCCGAGCTGAAGCTTTCTTT. This translates into CASGLVTGPRAEAFF.

V usage is TRBV4-3 and J usage is TRBJ1-4, with D possibly being TRBD1 (5 bases). CDR3 size: 17 residues. Per germline, CDR1 LGHNA and CDR2 YSLEER. Trimming took off 6 bases at V and 0 bases at J, with 17 bases between the two ends. In DNA, the CDR3 is TGCGCCAGCAGTCCTACAGGACCGACTGCAACTAATGAAAAACTGTTTTTT. It is translated as CASSPTGPTATNEKLFF.

The rearrangement links TRBV7-2 to TRBJ1-3; D unresolved. CDR1 and CDR2 from the germline V gene are SGHTA and FQGNSA. V lost 5 bases, J lost 0 bases, and 11 bases lay in between. The CDR3 is made up of 15 amino acids. CDR3 in DNA: TGTGCCAGCAGCCTGGCGGCGGACTCTGGAAACACCATATATTTT. This encodes CASSLAADSGNTIYF.

The chain joins TRBV4-3 to TRBJ2-7; 7 positions agree with TRBD1. With V trimmed by 1 base and J by 1 base, 4 bases remained unmatched. Germline V gives CDR1 LGHNA, CDR2 YSLEER. The CDR3 spans 15 residues. The CDR3, as DNA: TGCGCCAGCAGCCAAGTCGAGGGGGCGTCCTACGAGCAGTACTTC. Protein sequence: CASSQVEGASYEQYF.

The chain recombines TRBV29-1 with TRBJ1-1; the D is unclear. The CDR3 consists of 16 residues. The V end lost 3 bases, the J end lost 2 bases, and 19 bases lay between the germline ends. Germline CDR1 and CDR2: SQVTM and ANQGSEA. CDR3 in amino acids: CSVEGAKLQANTEAFF. CDR3 in DNA: TGCAGCGTTGAGGGTGCCAAACTACAAGCCAACACTGAAGCTTTCTTT.

The chain joins TRBV10-3 to TRBJ1-1, with D unclear. The CDR3 has 13 amino acids. Germline V gene data show CDR1 as ENHRY and CDR2 as SYGVKD. The V end was cut by 3 bases, the J end by 4 bases, with 9 bases between. In DNA form, the CDR3 reads TGTGCCATCAGTGACGCTTGGCTCACTGAAGCTTTCTTT. The encoded protein is CAISDAWLTEAFF.

This sequence joins TRBV7-2 and TRBJ2-1; D gene ambiguous. The V and J ends lost 2 bases and 8 bases respectively, with 10 bases between them. This CDR3 has 13 amino acids. The germline V gene has CDR1 SGHTA and CDR2 FQGNSA. The chain's CDR3 is CASSLTRQDEQFF. The CDR3, as DNA: TGTGCCAGCAGCTTAACCAGGCAGGATGAGCAGTTCTTC.

V gene TRBV25-1 combines with J gene TRBJ2-7; D is undetermined. Between the trimmed V and J ends, which lost 5 bases and 0 bases, there was a span of 11 bases. The germline V gene has CDR1 MGHDK and CDR2 SYGVNS. The CDR3 is made up of 14 amino acids. The CDR3 nucleotides read TGTGCCAGCAGTCGGTCCCGAGACTCCTACGAGCAGTACTTC. The encoded protein is CASSRSRDSYEQYF.

The rearrangement links TRBV28 to TRBJ2-5; D ambiguous. This CDR3 is 15 amino acids long. V was shortened by 5 bases and J by 1 base, with 14 bases between the two germline ends. The germline V gene has CDR1 MDHEN and CDR2 SYDVKM. The CDR3 sequence is CASSTPTNFQETQYF. The CDR3 DNA is TGTGCCAGCAGTACTCCTACAAATTTCCAAGAGACCCAGTACTTC.

The chain uses TRBV11-2 and TRBJ1-3; D gene uncertain. The CDR3 consists of 13 residues. CDR1 SGHAT and CDR2 FQNNGV come from the germline V gene. The germline V and J ends were trimmed by 4 bases and 2 bases, with 6 bases remaining between them. Here the CDR3 reads CASSSVAGNTIYF. In nucleotides, the CDR3 is TGTGCCAGCAGCTCGGTTGCTGGAAACACCATATATTTT.

The chain is built from TRBV5-1 and TRBJ2-5, with 9 positions matching TRBD1. The V gene end was trimmed by 5 bases and the J gene end by 4 bases; junction bases not matched to a gene: 6. The germline V gene encodes CDR1 SGHRS and CDR2 YFSETQ. This CDR3 has 14 residues. CDR3 coding DNA: TGCGCCAGCAGTCTTACAGGGGGCCCAGAGACCCAGTACTTC. Amino acid sequence: CASSLTGGPETQYF.

This clone was recorded once. The rearrangement uses TRBV30 and TRBJ1-2; no clear D. The CDR3 extends over 13 amino acids. Deletions cut 3 bases from V and 7 bases from J, with 15 bases between. In germline, CDR1 is GTSNPN, CDR2 SVGIG (reference sequence). CDR3 amino acids: CAWSAGRKAGYTF. The CDR3 DNA sequence: TGTGCCTGGAGCGCGGGTCGGAAGGCTGGCTACACCTTC.